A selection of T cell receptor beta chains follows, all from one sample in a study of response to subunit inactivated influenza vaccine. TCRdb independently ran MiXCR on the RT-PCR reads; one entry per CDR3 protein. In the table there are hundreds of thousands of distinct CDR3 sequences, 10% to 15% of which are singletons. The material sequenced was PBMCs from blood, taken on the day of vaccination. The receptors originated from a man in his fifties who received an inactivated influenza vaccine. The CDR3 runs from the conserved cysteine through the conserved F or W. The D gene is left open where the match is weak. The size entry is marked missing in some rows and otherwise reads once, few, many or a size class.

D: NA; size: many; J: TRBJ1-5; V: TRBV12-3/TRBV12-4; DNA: TGTGCCAGCACATATAGCAATCAGCCCCAGCATTTT; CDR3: CASTYSNQPQHF
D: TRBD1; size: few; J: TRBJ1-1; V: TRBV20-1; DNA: TGCAGTGCTAAGGACAGGGCCATGACTGAAGCTTTCTTT; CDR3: CSAKDRAMTEAFF
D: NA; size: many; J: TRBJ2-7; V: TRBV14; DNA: TGTGCCAGCAGCCAAGATACCCGGGGATCCGAGCAGTACTTC; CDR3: CASSQDTRGSEQYF
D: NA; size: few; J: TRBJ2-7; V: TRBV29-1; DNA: TGCAGCGTTGATGGCTTGGCAGGGCAAACCTACGAGCAGTACTTC; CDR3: CSVDGLAGQTYEQYF
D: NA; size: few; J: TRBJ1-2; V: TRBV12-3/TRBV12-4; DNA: TGTGCCAGCAGTCCCCGCCGGGGGATATTGGGCGGCTACACCTTC; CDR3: CASSPRRGILGGYTF
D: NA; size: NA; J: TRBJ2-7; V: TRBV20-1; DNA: TGCAGTGCTAGAGATCTTGGGCTAGCTCCTCGGGAGCAGTACTTC; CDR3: CSARDLGLAPREQYF
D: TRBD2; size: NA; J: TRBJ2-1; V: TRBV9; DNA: TGTGCCAGCAGCGTAGGTTTTGGGACTAGCGGGGGCTACAATGAGCAGTTCTTC; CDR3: CASSVGFGTSGGYNEQFF
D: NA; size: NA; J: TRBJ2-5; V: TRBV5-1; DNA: TGCGCCAGCAGCTTGTTTGAAGAGACCCAGTACTTC; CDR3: CASSLFEETQYF
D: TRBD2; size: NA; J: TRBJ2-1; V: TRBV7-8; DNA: TGTGCCAGCAGCTCCGCCGGGACTAGCGGTAACAATGAGCAGTTCTTC; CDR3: CASSSAGTSGNNEQFF
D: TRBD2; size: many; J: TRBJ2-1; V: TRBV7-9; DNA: TGTGCCAGCAGCTTAGTTAGCGGGGGGCCCAATGAGCAGTTCTTC; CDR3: CASSLVSGGPNEQFF
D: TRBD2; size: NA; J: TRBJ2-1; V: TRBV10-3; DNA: TGTACCATCAGACCCGGGACTAATCAAGTTGAGCAGTTCTTC; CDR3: CTIRPGTNQVEQFF
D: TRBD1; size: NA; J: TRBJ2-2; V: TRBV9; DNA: TGTGCCAGCAGCGTAGCTAAGGGGGACAGCCCTTTGGGGGAGCTGTTTTTT; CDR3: CASSVAKGDSPLGELFF
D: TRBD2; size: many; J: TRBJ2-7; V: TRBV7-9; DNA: TGTGCCAGCAGCTTATCACTAGCGGGAGCGGTGGACGAGCAGTACTTC; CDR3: CASSLSLAGAVDEQYF
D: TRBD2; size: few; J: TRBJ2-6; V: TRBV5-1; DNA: TGCGCCAGCAGCTGGGGGGGGAGCTCTGGGGCCAACGTCCTGACTTTC; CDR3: CASSWGGSSGANVLTF
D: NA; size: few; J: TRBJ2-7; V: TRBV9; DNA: TGTGCCAGCAGCGTAGCCTCTGGGTCCGAGCAGTACTTC; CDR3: CASSVASGSEQYF
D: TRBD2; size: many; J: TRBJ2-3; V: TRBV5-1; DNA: TGCGCCAGCAGCTATCCCTTTGACGGGGGGGACACAGATACGCAGTATTTT; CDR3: CASSYPFDGGDTDTQYF
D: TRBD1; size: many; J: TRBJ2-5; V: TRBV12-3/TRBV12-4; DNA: TGTGCCAGCAGTCCCGGGACAGGGGGCTTAGAGACCCAGTACTTC; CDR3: CASSPGTGGLETQYF
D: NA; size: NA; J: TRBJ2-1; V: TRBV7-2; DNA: TGTGCCAGCAGCCCTATAATCTGCAATGAGCAGTTCTTC; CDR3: CASSPIICNEQFF
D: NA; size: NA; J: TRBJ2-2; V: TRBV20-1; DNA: TGCAGTGCAACCCGGGACAAGAACACCGGGGAGCTGTTTTTT; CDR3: CSATRDKNTGELFF
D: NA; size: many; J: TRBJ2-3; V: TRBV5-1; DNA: TGCGCCAGCAGTCCACAGGGTCTGGGCACAGATACGCAGTATTTT; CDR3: CASSPQGLGTDTQYF
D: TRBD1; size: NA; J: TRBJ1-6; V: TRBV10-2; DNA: TGCGCCAGCAGTTACGTCACAGGGGATAATTCACCCCTCCACTTT; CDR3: CASSYVTGDNSPLHF
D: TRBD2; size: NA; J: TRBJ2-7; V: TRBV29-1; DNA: TGCAGCGTTGAGAGAGCAGGACTAGCGGGAGTACACTACGAGCAGTACTTC; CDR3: CSVERAGLAGVHYEQYF
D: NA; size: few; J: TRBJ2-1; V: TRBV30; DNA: TGTGCCTGGCGAAGCGCGGTCTCCTACAATGAGCAGTTCTTC; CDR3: CAWRSAVSYNEQFF
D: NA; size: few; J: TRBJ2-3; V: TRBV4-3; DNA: TGCGCCAGCAGCCAAGATTGGGGGCGCACAGATACGCAGTATTTT; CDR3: CASSQDWGRTDTQYF
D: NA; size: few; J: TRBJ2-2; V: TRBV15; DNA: TGTGCCACCAGCAGAGATTACACTTCCGGGGAGCTGTTTTTT; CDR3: CATSRDYTSGELFF
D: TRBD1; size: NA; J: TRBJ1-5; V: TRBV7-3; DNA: TGTGCCAGCAGCCCAGGGACAGGGTCGACTTATCAGCCCCAGCATTTT; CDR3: CASSPGTGSTYQPQHF
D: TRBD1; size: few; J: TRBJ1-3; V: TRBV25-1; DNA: TGTGCCAGCAGAACAGGGGGCCATTATGGAAACACCATATATTTT; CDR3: CASRTGGHYGNTIYF
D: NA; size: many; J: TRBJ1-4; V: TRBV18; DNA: TGTGCCAGCTCATATACCCTCGGGGGACCAACTAATGAAAAACTGTTTTTT; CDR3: CASSYTLGGPTNEKLFF
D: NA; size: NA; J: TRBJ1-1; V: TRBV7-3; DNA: TGTGCCAGCAGCCCCTCACATGGAGGCGGGGCTTTCTTT; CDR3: CASSPSHGGGAFF
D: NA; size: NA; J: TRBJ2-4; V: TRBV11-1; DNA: TGTGCCAGCAGCTTAGTCGGTACAGGCACCGGATTACTAGCCAAAAACATTCAGTACTTC; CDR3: CASSLVGTGTGLLAKNIQYF
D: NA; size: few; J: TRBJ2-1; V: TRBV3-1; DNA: TGTGCCAGCAGCCCGGGGGTGGCCTACAATGAGCAGTTCTTC; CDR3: CASSPGVAYNEQFF
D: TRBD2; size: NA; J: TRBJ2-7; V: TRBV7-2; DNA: TGTGCCAGCAGGGGCTCTAGCGGGAGGGTGGGGTCCTACGAGCAGTACTTC; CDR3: CASRGSSGRVGSYEQYF
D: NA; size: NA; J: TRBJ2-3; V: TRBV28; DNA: TGTGCCAGCAGTTTAAACGGGGATACGCAGTATTTT; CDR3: CASSLNGDTQYF
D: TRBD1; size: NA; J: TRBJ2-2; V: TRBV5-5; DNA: TGTGCCAGCAGACGGACAGGGACCGCCAACACCGGGGAGCTGTTTTTT; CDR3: CASRRTGTANTGELFF
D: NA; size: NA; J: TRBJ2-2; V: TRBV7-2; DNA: TGTGCCAGCAGCTTAGGTGTCGGGGGTGGCACCGGGGAGCTGTTTTTT; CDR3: CASSLGVGGGTGELFF
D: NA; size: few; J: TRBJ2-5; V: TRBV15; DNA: TGTGCCACCAGCAGAGGACTACAGGGGAGGCAAGAGACCCAGTACTTC; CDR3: CATSRGLQGRQETQYF
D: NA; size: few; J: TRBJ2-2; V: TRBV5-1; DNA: TGCGCCAGCAGCTTGGGGACACTTTCCTCCACCGGGGAGCTGTTTTTT; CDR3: CASSLGTLSSTGELFF
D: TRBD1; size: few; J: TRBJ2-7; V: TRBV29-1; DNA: TGCAGCGTTCTAACCGGGACAGCTAAACGCGAGCAGTACTTC; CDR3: CSVLTGTAKREQYF
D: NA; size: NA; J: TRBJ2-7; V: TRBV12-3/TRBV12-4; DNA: TGTGCCAGCAGTTTTGGGCAGGGGTTCGCCTACGAGCAGTACTTC; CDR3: CASSFGQGFAYEQYF
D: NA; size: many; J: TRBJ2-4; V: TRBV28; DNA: TGTGCCAGCAGTTCGCCACAGCTGATAGCCAAAAACATTCAGTACTTC; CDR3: CASSSPQLIAKNIQYF
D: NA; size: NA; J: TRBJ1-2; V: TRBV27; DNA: TGTGCCAGCAGACACGTAACCTTC; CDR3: CASRHVTF
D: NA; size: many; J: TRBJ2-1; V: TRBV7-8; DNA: TGTGCCAGCAGCTTAGGTTGGCTGGCGGGGGAGCAGTTCTTC; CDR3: CASSLGWLAGEQFF
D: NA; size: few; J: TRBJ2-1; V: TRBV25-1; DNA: TGTGCCAGCAGTGACCCGAGACTAGTCAATGAGCAGTTCTTC; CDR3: CASSDPRLVNEQFF
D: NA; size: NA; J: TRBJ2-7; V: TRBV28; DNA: TGTGCCAGCAGTTCGGATCTGGGAGAGCAGTACTTC; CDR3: CASSSDLGEQYF
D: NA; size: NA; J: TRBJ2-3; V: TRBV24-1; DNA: TGTGCCACCAGTGATTTTGGGAGGACAGCCACAGATACGCAGTATTTT; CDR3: CATSDFGRTATDTQYF
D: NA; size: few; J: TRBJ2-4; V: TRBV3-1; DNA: TGTGCCAGCAGCCAAGATGGCAGCGGGCTAGCCAAAAACATTCAGTACTTC; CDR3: CASSQDGSGLAKNIQYF
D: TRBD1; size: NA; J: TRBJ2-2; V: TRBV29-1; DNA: TGCAGCGTTGGGGACAGGGGGCGCGGGGAGCTGTTTTTT; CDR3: CSVGDRGRGELFF
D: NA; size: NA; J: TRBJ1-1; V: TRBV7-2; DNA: TGTGCCAGCAGCTCGATATCCGGGACCGTGAACACTGAAGCTTTCTTT; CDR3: CASSSISGTVNTEAFF
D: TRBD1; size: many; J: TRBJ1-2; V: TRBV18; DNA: TGTGCCAGCTCACCGGACAGGGACCATGGCTACACCTTC; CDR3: CASSPDRDHGYTF
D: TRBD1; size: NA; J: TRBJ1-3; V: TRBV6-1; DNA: TGTGCCAGCAGCCCCGGACAGGGGGCTTCTGGAAACACCATATATTTT; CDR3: CASSPGQGASGNTIYF